This T cell receptor (beta chain) was obtained from a study of CD8 T cells in Susac syndrome. Random-hexamer reverse transcription was applied to about 0.45 to 1 ug RNA. Amplification of TCR beta CDR3 was carried out by immunoSEQ multiplex PCR, which covered 54 Vbeta and 13 Jbeta segments. In TCRdb, the immunoSEQ multiplex PCR reads were re-called with MiXCR into one record per CDR3 protein. The sample consists of about 300,000 distinct CDR3 sequences, about 85% of them appearing once. The study used treatment-naive patients who had stable or active relapsing-remitting disease as multiple sclerosis controls. Trimming shortened V by 6 bases and J by 3 bases, and 14 bases separated the two germline ends. The length of the CDR3 is 15 residues. Per the germline V gene, CDR1 is MNHEY and CDR2 is SVGAGI.

The sequencing sample was made of CD8+ T cells from PBMCs. The rearrangement links TRBV6-5 to TRBJ1-4; D not certain. The receptor comes from a human donor with multiple sclerosis. The CDR3 sequence: CASSLVWGSNEKLFF. In nucleotides, the CDR3 is TGTGCCAGCAGCCTCGTCTGGGGTTCTAATGAAAAACTGTTTTTT.